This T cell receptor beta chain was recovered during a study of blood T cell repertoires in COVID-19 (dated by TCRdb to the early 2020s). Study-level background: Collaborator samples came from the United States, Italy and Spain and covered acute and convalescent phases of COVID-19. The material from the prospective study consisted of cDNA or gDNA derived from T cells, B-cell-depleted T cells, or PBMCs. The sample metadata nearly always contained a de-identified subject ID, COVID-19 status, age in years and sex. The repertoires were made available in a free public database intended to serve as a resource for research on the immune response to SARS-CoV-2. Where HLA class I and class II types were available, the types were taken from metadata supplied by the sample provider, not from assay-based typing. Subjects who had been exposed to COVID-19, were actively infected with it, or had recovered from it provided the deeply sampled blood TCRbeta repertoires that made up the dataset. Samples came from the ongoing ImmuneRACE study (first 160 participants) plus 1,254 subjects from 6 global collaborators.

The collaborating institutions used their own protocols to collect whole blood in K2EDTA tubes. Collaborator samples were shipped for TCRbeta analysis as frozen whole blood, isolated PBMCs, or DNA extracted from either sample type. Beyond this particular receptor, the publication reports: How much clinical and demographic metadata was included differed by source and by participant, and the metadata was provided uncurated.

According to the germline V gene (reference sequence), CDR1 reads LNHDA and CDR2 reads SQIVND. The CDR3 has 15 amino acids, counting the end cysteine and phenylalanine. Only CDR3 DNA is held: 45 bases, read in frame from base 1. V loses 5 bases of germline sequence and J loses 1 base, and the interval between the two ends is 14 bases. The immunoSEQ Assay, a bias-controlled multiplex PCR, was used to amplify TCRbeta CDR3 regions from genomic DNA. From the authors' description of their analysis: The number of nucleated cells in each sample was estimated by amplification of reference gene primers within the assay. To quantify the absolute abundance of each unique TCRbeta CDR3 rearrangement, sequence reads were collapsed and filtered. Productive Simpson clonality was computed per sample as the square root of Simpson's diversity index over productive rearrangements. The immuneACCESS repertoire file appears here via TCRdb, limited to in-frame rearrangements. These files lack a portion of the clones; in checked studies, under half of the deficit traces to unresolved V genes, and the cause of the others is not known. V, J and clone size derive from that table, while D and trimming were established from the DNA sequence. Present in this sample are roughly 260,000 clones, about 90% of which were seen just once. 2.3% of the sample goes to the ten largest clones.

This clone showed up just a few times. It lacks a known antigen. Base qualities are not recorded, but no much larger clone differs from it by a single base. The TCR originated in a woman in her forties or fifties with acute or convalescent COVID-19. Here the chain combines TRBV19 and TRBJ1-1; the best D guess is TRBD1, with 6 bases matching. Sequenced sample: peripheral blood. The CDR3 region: CASSDWGRGNTEAFF. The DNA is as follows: TGTGCCAGTAGTGATTGGGGGCGAGGGAACACTGAAGCTTTCTTT. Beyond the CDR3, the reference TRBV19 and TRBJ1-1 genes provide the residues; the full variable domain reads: DGGITQSPKYLFRKEGQNVTLSCEQNLNHDAMYWYRQDPGQGLRLIYYSQIVNDFQKGDIAEGYSVSREKKESFPLTVTSAQKNPTAFYLCASSDWGRGNTEAFFGQGTRLTVV.